A single sample gave rise to the 24 T cell receptor beta chains below, sequenced in a study of patients and donors after allogeneic stem cell transplantation. TCRdb reprocessed the RT-PCR reads with MiXCR, giving one entry per CDR3 protein. The sample shows about 200,000 distinct CDR3 sequences, 38% of them seen only once. Input material: blood, either unsorted or a sorted T cell fraction (not recorded which). The receptors come from a human donor who was either an allogeneic HSCT recipient or a stem cell or donor lymphocyte infusion donor (not recorded which). It is not recorded whose cells these are; they may come from a transplant donor.

In DNA, the CDR3 is TGTGCCAGCAGTTTGCGCAGGCATGGCTACACCTTC. Translated: CASSLRRHGYTF. The rearrangement links TRBV12-3 or TRBV12-4 to TRBJ1-2; D call uncertain. Trimming removed 3 bases at V and 6 bases at J, with 8 bases between. The CDR3 loop spans 12 amino acids.

In this sample, this clonotype turned up a few times. The rearrangement links TRBV27 to TRBJ1-2, with TRBD1 identical over 7 bases. The V gene end was trimmed by 6 bases and the J gene end by 7 bases; junction bases not matched to a gene: 14. CDR1 and CDR2 (germline): MNHEY, SMNVEV (reference sequence). The CDR3 loop spans 15 amino acids. The CDR3 reads CASRSSGGPHGGYTF. CDR3 DNA: TGTGCCAGCAGATCCTCAGGGGGGCCCCATGGTGGCTACACCTTC.

The chain uses TRBV9 and TRBJ1-2; D is undetermined. The CDR3 spans 12 residues. The ends were cut back, 4 bases at V and 3 bases at J, with 7 bases in the middle. Germline CDR1 SGDLS, CDR2 YYNGEE. This CDR3 is CASSRVDYGYTF. The CDR3 DNA follows: TGTGCCAGCAGCCGGGTGGACTATGGCTACACCTTC.

This clonotype has more than one count but fewer than ten. This chain uses TRBV20-1 with TRBJ2-7; 10 bases are shared with TRBD2. The CDR3 loop spans 15 amino acids. J was trimmed by 3 bases and V by 4 bases; bases with no gene match: 9. The germline V gene encodes CDR1 DFQATT and CDR2 SNEGSKA (reference sequence). The CDR3 sequence: CSATRPTSGVYEQYF. The CDR3 nucleotides read TGCAGTGCTACTAGACCCACTAGCGGGGTCTACGAGCAGTACTTC.

The V gene is TRBV24-1, the J gene TRBJ1-4; D not resolved. The V end was cut by 2 bases, the J end by 3 bases, with 9 bases between. Germline V lookup: CDR1 KGHDR, CDR2 SFDVKD. This CDR3 spans 15 amino acids. The CDR3 bases are TGTGCCACCAGTGATTCGAGTGGACCTAATGAAAAACTGTTTTTT. This codes for CATSDSSGPNEKLFF.

The rearrangement joins TRBV5-1 to TRBJ2-1; D unresolved. The CDR3 length is 14 residues. V was shortened by 0 bases and J by 2 bases, with 6 bases between the two germline ends. CDR1 and CDR2 from the germline V gene are SGHRS and YFSETQ. DNA of the CDR3: TGCGCCAGCAGCTTGGTGGGCACCTACAATGAGCAGTTCTTC. This codes for CASSLVGTYNEQFF.

This clonotype was picked up a small number of times. J is TRBJ2-1 and V is TRBV12-3 or TRBV12-4; D might be TRBD2 (5 bases). CDR3 length equals 13 residues. Trimming left V 5 bases short and J 3 bases short, with 8 bases between. CDR3 amino acids: CASSPGNYNEQFF. CDR3 DNA: TGTGCCAGCAGTCCCGGGAACTACAATGAGCAGTTCTTC.

This clonotype was seen only a few times. The chain links TRBV5-1 to TRBJ1-5; 10 positions agree with TRBD1. The CDR3 has 17 amino acids. V was pared by 4 bases and J by 4 bases, with 11 bases of the junction left unmatched. Germline assignment: CDR1 SGHRS and CDR2 YFSETQ. CDR3 DNA: TGCGCCAGCAGCCCCCAGCGGGACAGGGGTTCTAATCAGCCCCAGCATTTT. It translates to CASSPQRDRGSNQPQHF.

The chain has TRBV20-1 and TRBJ1-1; maybe TRBD1 (6 bases). The CDR3 totals 13 residues. Germline values: CDR1 DFQATT, CDR2 SNEGSKA (reference sequence). Trimming stripped 6 bases from V and 3 bases from J, with 14 bases between. The CDR3 reads CSATQGWDTEAFF. The CDR3 region has the DNA TGCAGTGCCACACAGGGTTGGGACACTGAAGCTTTCTTT.

This clonotype was seen a few times. The chain recombines TRBV12-3 or TRBV12-4 with TRBJ1-3, with no clear D. The CDR3 runs to 14 residues. V was pared by 3 bases and J by 2 bases, with 8 bases between. In DNA, the CDR3 is TGTGCCAGCAGTTTGGGGAGGCCTGGAAACACCATATATTTT. Amino acid sequence: CASSLGRPGNTIYF.

The J gene is TRBJ1-5, the V gene TRBV10-3; D is unclear. The germline V and J ends were trimmed by 3 bases and 2 bases, with 8 bases remaining between them. CDR3 length: 14 amino acids. CDR1 ENHRY and CDR2 SYGVKD come from the germline V gene. CDR3 sequence (DNA): TGTGCCATCAGTGATTCCTCAGGCAATCAGCCCCAGCATTTT. Protein sequence: CAISDSSGNQPQHF.

This clonotype occurred once. The chain combines TRBV12-3 or TRBV12-4 with TRBJ2-3; possibly TRBD1 for D (5 bases). This CDR3 is built from 14 residues. The ends were cut back, 4 bases at V and 0 bases at J, with 8 bases in the middle. The chain's CDR3 is CASSWGRSTDTQYF. The DNA of the CDR3 is TGTGCCAGCAGTTGGGGCCGAAGCACAGATACGCAGTATTTT.

This chain joins TRBV4-1 and TRBJ1-5; TRBD1 is a possible D gene (5 bases). The CDR3 has 15 amino acids. V lost 0 bases and J 4 bases, leaving 10 bases between the germline ends. Germline CDR1 and CDR2: MGHRA and YSYEKL. The CDR3 DNA reads TGCGCCAGCAGCCAAGAGGGCAGGGTAAATCAGCCCCAGCATTTT. It encodes CASSQEGRVNQPQHF.

The rearrangement uses TRBV10-3 and TRBJ1-5; TRBD1 agrees at 7 bases. Losses at the gene ends were 11 bases for V and 7 bases for J; bases not matched to a gene: 11. The CDR3 is 13 residues long. The V gene's germline CDR1 is ENHRY and CDR2 SYGVKD. The CDR3 spells CASQGYQDQPQHF. The CDR3 DNA reads as TGTGCCTCACAGGGGTACCAAGACCAGCCCCAGCATTTT.

The chain combines TRBV3-1 with TRBJ2-7; TRBD1 matches at 7 bases. CDR3 length: 15 residues. Unmatched junction bases numbered 5, after V lost 0 bases and J lost 3 bases. Germline assignment: CDR1 LGHDT and CDR2 YNNKEL (reference sequence). The CDR3: CASSQDSRQGYEQYF. CDR3 nucleotide sequence: TGTGCCAGCAGCCAAGATAGTAGACAGGGCTACGAGCAGTACTTC.

This clonotype was seen more than once but under ten times. V and J are TRBV12-3 or TRBV12-4 and TRBJ2-3, with 7 bases lining up with TRBD2. The CDR3 length is 12 residues. J was trimmed by 7 bases and V by 3 bases; bases with no gene match: 1. The CDR3 reads CASSLGGNTQYF. The CDR3 DNA follows: TGTGCCAGCAGTTTGGGAGGGAATACGCAGTATTTT.

V and J are TRBV7-8 and TRBJ1-1, with D uncertain. Trimming took 3 bases from V and 0 from J, leaving 11 bases between them. CDR3 length: 15 amino acids. Germline values: CDR1 SGHVS, CDR2 FQNEAQ. The CDR3: CASSFRESMNTEAFF. In DNA form, the CDR3 reads TGTGCCAGCAGCTTTCGGGAGAGCATGAACACTGAAGCTTTCTTT.

A few counts support this clonotype. The chain links TRBV6-5 to TRBJ2-7; 7 bases match TRBD1. Unmatched junction bases numbered 10, after V lost 2 bases and J lost 9 bases. The germline gives CDR1 MNHEY, CDR2 SVGAGI. The CDR3 runs to 14 residues. CDR3 loop: CASSYSLGRDRQYF. DNA for the CDR3: TGTGCCAGCAGTTACAGTTTAGGCAGGGACAGGCAGTACTTC.

This chain uses TRBV25-1 with TRBJ1-1; perhaps TRBD1 as D (6 bases). The germline CDR1 and CDR2 sequences are MGHDK and SYGVNS. The V gene lost 7 bases and the J gene lost 6 bases, with 18 bases spanning the gap. The CDR3 spans 14 residues. The CDR3 is CASTSTGKAAEAFF. The DNA of the CDR3 is TGTGCCAGCACTTCTACAGGGAAAGCGGCTGAAGCTTTCTTT.

The chain has TRBV20-1 and TRBJ2-1, with D possibly TRBD2 on 5 matching bases. Germline CDR1 is DFQATT and CDR2 is SNEGSKA (reference sequence). V was pared by 2 bases and J by 0 bases, with 8 bases between. The CDR3 has 14 amino acids. DNA for the CDR3: TGCAGTGCTAGATTGGGGAGCTCCTACAATGAGCAGTTCTTC. This sequence encodes CSARLGSSYNEQFF.

This chain connects TRBV11-2 to TRBJ1-3, with no clear D. CDR3 size: 16 residues. From germline, CDR1 is SGHAT and CDR2 FQNNGV. V gave up 3 bases and J gave up 0 bases, with 12 bases separating them. The CDR3 sequence is CASSLPRTVSGNTIYF. The CDR3 DNA is TGTGCCAGCAGCTTGCCCCGTACAGTCTCTGGAAACACCATATATTTT.

This clonotype was detected only a few times. The chain carries TRBV15 and TRBJ1-6; D not certain. The CDR3 is 12 residues long. Germline lookup yields CDR1 LNHNV and CDR2 YYDKDF (reference sequence). Trimming pared 6 bases from V and 6 bases from J, leaving 6 bases between. The CDR3 region is CATRTLNSPLHF. The CDR3 DNA sequence: TGTGCCACCAGGACGCTTAATTCACCCCTCCACTTT.

V usage is TRBV10-3 and J usage is TRBJ1-2; 11 nucleotides agree with TRBD1. Trimming removed 8 bases from V and 6 bases from J; junction bases left unmatched: 11. Looked up from germline, CDR1 is ENHRY and CDR2 is SYGVKD. The CDR3 covers 15 residues. The DNA of the CDR3 is TGTGCCATCCGCGGACAGGGGGCCCTACTAGATGGCTACACCTTC. Its protein product is CAIRGQGALLDGYTF.

This clonotype was counted once. This chain joins TRBV13 and TRBJ2-2; D gene uncertain. Germline V gene sequence: CDR1 PRHDT, CDR2 FYEKMQ (reference sequence). CDR3 size: 15 residues. V was trimmed by 5 bases and J by 4 bases, leaving 14 bases between them. The CDR3 DNA is TGTGCCAGCAGCCCGACCCGTCGTGGCACCGGGGAGCTGTTTTTT. Amino acid sequence: CASSPTRRGTGELFF.